This T cell receptor (beta chain) was obtained from a study of control samples from healthy donors and cancer patients. Using immunoSEQ multiplex PCR, the repertoire was profiled, and TCRdb retains in-frame clones only, with some absent. The sample has almost 95,000 clones; 90% are singletons. The CDR3 has 17 amino acids. Per the germline V gene, CDR1 is LGHDT and CDR2 is YNNKEL (reference sequence). The V gene lost 0 bases and the J gene lost 5 bases, with 19 bases spanning the gap. Sequenced sample: blood. The gene calls are TRBV3-1 (or the pseudogene TRBV3-2) and TRBJ2-5; perhaps TRBD1 as D (7 bases). The sequence was collected from a woman younger than 30 in good health. CDR3 sequence reads: CASSQELAGQNLETQYF. CDR3 nucleotide sequence: TGTGCCAGCAGCCAAGAACTCGCGGGACAGAATCTGGAGACCCAGTACTTC.